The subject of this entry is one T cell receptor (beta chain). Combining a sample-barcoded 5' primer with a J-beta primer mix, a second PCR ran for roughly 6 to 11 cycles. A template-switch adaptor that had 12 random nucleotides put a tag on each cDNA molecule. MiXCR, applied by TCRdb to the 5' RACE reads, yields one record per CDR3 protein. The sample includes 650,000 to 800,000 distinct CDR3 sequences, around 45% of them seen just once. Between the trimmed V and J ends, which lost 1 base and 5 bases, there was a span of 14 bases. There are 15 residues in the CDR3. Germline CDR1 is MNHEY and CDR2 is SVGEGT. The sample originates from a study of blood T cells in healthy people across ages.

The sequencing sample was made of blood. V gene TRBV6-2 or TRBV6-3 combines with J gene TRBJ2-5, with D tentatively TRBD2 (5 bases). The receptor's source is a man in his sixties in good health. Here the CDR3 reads CASSYFTGSVETQYF. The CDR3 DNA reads TGTGCCAGCAGTTACTTCACGGGGAGCGTTGAGACCCAGTACTTC.